One T cell receptor beta chain is described in this entry. Antigen unknown. This sample is part of a study of T cell responses to AZD1222 COVID-19 vaccine. Study-wide results and limits: Two doses of AZD1222 preceded a rise in Spike-specific TCR breadth and depth. Baseline serostatus was positive in only six AZD1222 recipients. Unmutated variant regions are reportedly the target of nearly half of TCRs that are spike-specific. Spike regions recognized by vaccine-associated CD4 TCRs spanned the protein, led by 160-218 and 743-854.

Sequencing was performed with immunoSEQ multiplex PCR; in TCRdb, only in-frame clones are kept and a portion is missing. The sample has fewer than 120,000 clones, roughly 90% seen once; the top ten hold around 16%. The sequencing here drew on peripheral blood, taken 28 days after the second AZD1222 dose. The receptor's source is an adult who received the AZD1222 COVID-19 vaccine.

The chain's CDR3 is CATSGGDSYNEQFF. CDR3 DNA sequence: TGTGCCACCAGCGGAGGGGACTCCTACAATGAGCAGTTCTTC. The chain couples TRBV15 to TRBJ2-1, with D perhaps matching TRBD2 (6 bases). In germline, CDR1 is LNHNV, CDR2 YYDKDF (reference sequence). The CDR3 is 14 amino acids. Trimming shortened V by 5 bases and J by 0 bases, and 8 bases separated the two germline ends.